This T cell receptor (beta chain) was captured by sequencing in a study of tumor-infiltrating lymphocytes in primary liver carcinoma. Overall study context: Tumors were stage T1-T3 N0M0, roughly 4 to 10 cm across. Samples had roughly 3.65 to 7.5 million productive TCRbeta reads, comparable between tissue types.

It was unsorted whole blood that yielded blood RNA, and germline DNA was also extracted. Chronic HBV infection, which was untreated, was present in the patients. In advance of surgery, approximately 4.2 milliliters of peripheral blood were collected. Per germline, CDR1 SGHNT and CDR2 YENEEA. The CDR3 spans 14 residues. Trimming shortened V by 9 bases and J by 4 bases, and 17 bases separated the two germline ends. Synthesis of TCR beta cDNA was carried out from 500 ng total RNA with a constant-region primer. Nested multiplex PCR, run for three rounds with slightly modified ARM-PCR, yielded TCR beta libraries. The first two PCR rounds used TRBV1-TRBV30 forward primers with a C-beta reverse primer, around 10 cycles each. A single record per CDR3 protein comes from TCRdb applying MiXCR to the multiplex PCR reads. The profile shows 310,000 or so distinct CDR3 sequences, 65% of them singletons.

Sequencing was carried out using peripheral blood. The chain links TRBV11-3 to TRBJ2-3, with D hard to call. The receptor comes from a man aged 40-49 years with primary liver carcinoma and hepatitis B virus infection. CDR3 sequence reads: CARSKPESPDTQYF. For the CDR3, the DNA is TGTGCCAGAAGCAAGCCTGAGAGCCCAGATACGCAGTATTTT.